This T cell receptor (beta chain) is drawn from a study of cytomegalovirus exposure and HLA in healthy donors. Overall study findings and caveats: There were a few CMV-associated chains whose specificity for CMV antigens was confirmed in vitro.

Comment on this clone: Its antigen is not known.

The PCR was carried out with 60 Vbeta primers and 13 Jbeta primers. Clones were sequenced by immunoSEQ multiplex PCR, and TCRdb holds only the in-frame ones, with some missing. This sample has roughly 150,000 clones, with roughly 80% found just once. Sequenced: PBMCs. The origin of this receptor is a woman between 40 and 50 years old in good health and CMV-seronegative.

This chain's CDR3 is CASSDGSLYGYTF. The CDR3, as DNA: TGTGCCAGCAGTGATGGCAGTCTCTATGGCTACACCTTC. The V call is TRBV25-1, the J call TRBJ1-2; D unresolved. The CDR3 loop spans 13 amino acids. CDR1 is MGHDK and CDR2 is SYGVNS in the germline V gene. V was shortened by 3 bases and J by 4 bases, with 9 bases between the two germline ends.